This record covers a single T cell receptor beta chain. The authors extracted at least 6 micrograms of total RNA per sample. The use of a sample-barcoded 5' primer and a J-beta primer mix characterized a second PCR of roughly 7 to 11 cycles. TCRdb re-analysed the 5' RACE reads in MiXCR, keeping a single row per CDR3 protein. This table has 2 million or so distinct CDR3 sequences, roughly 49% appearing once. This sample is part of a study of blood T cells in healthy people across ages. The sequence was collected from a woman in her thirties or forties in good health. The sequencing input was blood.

For the CDR3, the DNA is TGCGCCAGCAGCCGCGGCTGGGGGACCGATGAAAAACTGTTTTTT. Its protein product is CASSRGWGTDEKLFF. The rearrangement joins TRBV4-1 to TRBJ1-4, with D possibly matching TRBD1 (5 bases). The CDR3 consists of 15 residues. From germline, CDR1 is MGHRA and CDR2 YSYEKL. V lost 4 bases, J lost 6 bases, and 15 bases lay in between.